Listed here are 9 T cell receptor beta chains from one sample, sequenced in a study of blood T cell repertoires in COVID-19. This table comes from immunoSEQ multiplex PCR, and its TCRdb copy is limited to in-frame clones, with some not included. Altogether fewer than 250,000 clones are present, 65% to 85% being singletons, with the ten largest covering approximately 6.2%. The sequenced sample was PBMCs or T cells enriched from blood (not recorded which). These receptors came from a woman aged 40 to 49 who had recovered from COVID-19.

The chain recombines TRBV11-2 with TRBJ2-1, with 9 bases matching TRBD2. The CDR3 spans 16 residues. Germline V gives CDR1 SGHAT, CDR2 FQNNGV. Trimming removed 5 bases from V and 3 bases from J; junction bases left unmatched: 8. CDR3 protein: CASSLPLAGHYNEQFF. CDR3 coding DNA: TGTGCCAGCAGCCTTCCCCTAGCGGGACACTACAATGAGCAGTTCTTC.

In this sample, this clone turned up a few times. This chain joins TRBV28 and TRBJ1-6; perhaps TRBD1 as D (6 bases). CDR1 MDHEN and CDR2 SYDVKM come from the germline V gene. The CDR3 is made up of 15 amino acids. Trimming stripped 7 bases from V and 4 bases from J, with 14 bases between. This chain's CDR3 is CASTPGQLYNSPLHF. As DNA, the CDR3 is TGTGCCAGCACCCCGGGACAATTATATAATTCACCCCTCCACTTT.

The CDR3 DNA reads as TGTGCCAGCAGCTTAGCCACTAGCGGGATTTCCGGGGAGCTGTTTTTT. Its protein is CASSLATSGISGELFF. The genes are TRBV7-8 and TRBJ2-2, with TRBD2 matching over 10 bases. The junction had 4 bases not matched to a gene; V was cut back by 0 bases and J by 6 bases. The CDR3 sequence is 16 residues long. Germline values: CDR1 SGHVS, CDR2 FQNEAQ.

The gene calls are TRBV21-1 and TRBJ2-7; whether TRBD1, the table's D call, matches the DNA was not checked. TRBV21-1 is an annotated pseudogene. The length of the CDR3 is 19 residues. CDR3 nucleotide sequence: TGTGCCAGCAGCAAAGAGCGAGGCCTAAAATCGGGACAGGGGGACGAGCAGTACTTC. This codes for CASSKERGLKSGQGDEQYF.

The DNA of the CDR3 is TGTGCCAGTTCAGGGGCGACTAATGAAAAACTGTTTTTT. As protein: CASSGATNEKLFF. The genes are TRBV19 and TRBJ1-4, with a possible D match to TRBD1 (6 bases). The germline CDR1 and CDR2 sequences are LNHDA and SQIVND (reference sequence). CDR3 length: 13 amino acids. Trimming took off 8 bases at V and 2 bases at J, with 9 bases between the two ends. The complete variable domain, with remaining parts taken from reference TRBV19 and TRBJ1-4, reads DGGITQSPKYLFRKEGQNVTLSCEQNLNHDAMYWYRQDPGQGLRLIYYSQIVNDFQKGDIAEGYSVSREKKESFPLTVTSAQKNPTAFYLCASSGATNEKLFFGSGTQLSVL.

With respect to this clone: The same CDR3 arises from other DNA sequences in this sample as well. The rearrangement links TRBV5-1 to TRBJ1-4, with D perhaps matching TRBD1 (5 bases). The CDR3 runs to 15 residues. The V and J ends lost 0 bases and 0 bases respectively, with 6 bases between them. Germline CDR1 and CDR2: SGHRS and YFSETQ. CDR3 sequence: CASSLEGATNEKLFF. The CDR3, as DNA: TGCGCCAGCAGCTTGGAAGGGGCAACTAATGAAAAACTGTTTTTT.

The chain has TRBV28 and TRBJ1-4; tentative D call: TRBD1 (6 bases). The V end was cut by 2 bases, the J end by 2 bases, with 18 bases between. CDR3 length: 18 residues. Germline V gene sequence: CDR1 MDHEN, CDR2 SYDVKM. CDR3 in DNA: TGTGCCAGCAGTTTACTAACCTTAGGGGGTCCTACTAATGAAAAACTGTTTTTT. It yields the protein CASSLLTLGGPTNEKLFF.

V gene TRBV19 combines with J gene TRBJ2-6; D possibly corresponds to TRBD1 (6 bases). This CDR3 region has 15 residues. Germline lookup yields CDR1 LNHDA and CDR2 SQIVND (reference sequence). Trimming removed 9 bases from V and 0 bases from J, with 12 bases in between. The CDR3 region has the DNA TGTGCCAGCGGGACATCTACCTCTGGGGCCAACGTCCTGACTTTC. Amino acids: CASGTSTSGANVLTF.

This rearrangement joins TRBV29-1 to TRBJ2-2; 7 nucleotides agree with TRBD2. The germline CDR1 and CDR2 sequences are SQVTM and ANQGSEA. This CDR3 is built from 16 residues. With V trimmed by 0 bases and J by 5 bases, 9 bases remained unmatched. CDR3 amino acids: CSVEDWASGRTGELFF. The CDR3 DNA reads TGCAGCGTTGAAGATTGGGCTAGCGGCCGAACCGGGGAGCTGTTTTTT.